These T cell receptor beta chains were read from a single sample in a study of blood T cell dynamics during melanoma immunotherapy. The table came from immunoSEQ multiplex PCR; TCRdb's copy has only in-frame clones and leaves some out. Counted here are 15,000 or so clones, about 90% occurring once; the ten biggest clones make up roughly 0.18%. The sample here was effector memory CD8+ T cells from blood, taken from a patient treated with checkpoint blockade. These receptors were obtained from a human donor with melanoma. Both conserved end residues are part of each CDR3. Each record gives: D gene, V gene, J gene, clone size, CDR3 protein, CDR3 DNA. The D gene is left open where the match is weak. Only some rows state a clone size, as once, few, many or a class for expanded clones.

D: NA; V: TRBV6-9; J: TRBJ1-2; size: once; CDR3: CASRQGLYGYTF; DNA: TGTGCCAGCAGGCAGGGCCTCTATGGCTACACCTTC
D: NA; V: TRBV5-5; J: TRBJ2-7; size: NA; CDR3: CASSLGQGLEQYF; DNA: TGTGCCAGCAGCTTGGGTCAGGGTCTCGAGCAGTACTTC
D: NA; V: TRBV16; J: TRBJ2-7; size: NA; CDR3: CASSQSAGLPDEQYF; DNA: TGTGCCAGCAGCCAATCGGCCGGGCTCCCGGACGAGCAGTACTTC
D: TRBD1; V: TRBV27; J: TRBJ2-1; size: NA; CDR3: CASSPRGLSYNEQFF; DNA: TGTGCCAGCAGCCCCAGGGGGCTCTCCTACAATGAGCAGTTCTTC
D: NA; V: TRBV11-2; J: TRBJ1-3; size: few; CDR3: CASSRIDSEGNTIYF; DNA: TGTGCCAGCAGCCGTATAGACAGCGAAGGAAACACCATATATTTT
D: TRBD2; V: TRBV6-5; J: TRBJ2-2; size: NA; CDR3: CASSPGGGTGELFF; DNA: TGTGCCAGCAGTCCGGGCGGGGGTACCGGGGAGCTGTTTTTT
D: NA; V: TRBV29-1; J: TRBJ1-5; size: NA; CDR3: CSAPGVGTRNQPQHF; DNA: TGCAGCGCGCCAGGGGTCGGGACACGGAATCAGCCCCAGCATTTT
D: TRBD1; V: TRBV6-5; J: TRBJ1-1; size: NA; CDR3: CASSYFRQGNTEAFF; DNA: TGTGCCAGCAGTTACTTCCGACAGGGGAACACTGAAGCTTTCTTT
D: TRBD2; V: TRBV5-4; J: TRBJ2-3; size: NA; CDR3: CASSPGTSGIADTQYF; DNA: TGTGCCAGCAGCCCAGGGACTAGCGGGATAGCAGATACGCAGTATTTT
D: NA; V: TRBV7-9; J: TRBJ2-1; size: NA; CDR3: CASSLLQYNEQFF; DNA: TGTGCCAGCAGCTTATTGCAGTACAATGAGCAGTTCTTC
D: TRBD1; V: TRBV11-2; J: TRBJ2-7; size: once; CDR3: CASSLVGQGSSYEQYF; DNA: TGTGCCAGCAGCTTAGTGGGACAGGGCAGCTCCTACGAGCAGTACTTC
D: TRBD2; V: TRBV27; J: TRBJ2-7; size: NA; CDR3: CASVKTGTSAYEQYF; DNA: TGTGCCAGCGTCAAAACCGGGACTAGCGCCTACGAGCAGTACTTC
D: NA; V: TRBV6-6; J: TRBJ2-7; size: NA; CDR3: CASSYAPGNEQYF; DNA: TGTGCCAGCAGTTACGCTCCGGGCAACGAGCAGTACTTC
D: NA; V: TRBV5-5; J: TRBJ1-1; size: NA; CDR3: CASSPGLNTEAFF; DNA: TGTGCCAGCAGCCCAGGTTTGAACACTGAAGCTTTCTTT
D: TRBD2; V: TRBV7-9; J: TRBJ2-1; size: NA; CDR3: CASSLMLAGAWNEQFF; DNA: TGTGCCAGCAGCTTAATGCTAGCGGGAGCGTGGAATGAGCAGTTCTTC
D: TRBD2; V: TRBV7-9; J: TRBJ2-1; size: NA; CDR3: CASSSSSPDGLAGAHEQFF; DNA: TGTGCCAGCAGCTCGAGTTCCCCCGATGGACTAGCGGGAGCCCATGAGCAGTTCTTC
D: NA; V: TRBV11-2; J: TRBJ1-1; size: NA; CDR3: CASSGGTANTEAFF; DNA: TGTGCCAGCAGCGGAGGGACCGCGAACACTGAAGCTTTCTTT
D: NA; V: TRBV29-1; J: TRBJ2-3; size: NA; CDR3: CSVGIRGTIEPQYF; DNA: TGCAGCGTTGGGATTCGAGGGACGATAGAGCCGCAGTATTTT
D: TRBD2; V: TRBV7-8; J: TRBJ2-1; size: NA; CDR3: CASSPGGVAGGFNEQFF; DNA: TGTGCCAGCAGCCCCGGGGGGGTAGCGGGAGGGTTCAATGAGCAGTTCTTC
D: NA; V: TRBV19; J: TRBJ2-3; size: NA; CDR3: CASSPEGDTQYF; DNA: TGTGCCAGTAGTCCCGAGGGAGATACGCAGTATTTT
D: TRBD1; V: TRBV7-6; J: TRBJ1-2; size: NA; CDR3: CASSSTGGADGYTF; DNA: TGTGCCAGCAGCTCCACAGGGGGCGCGGATGGCTACACCTTC
D: TRBD2; V: TRBV5-5; J: TRBJ2-4; size: NA; CDR3: CASSTGLAGANIQYF; DNA: TGTGCCAGCAGCACGGGACTAGCGGGAGCAAACATTCAGTACTTC
D: TRBD1; V: TRBV27; J: TRBJ2-7; size: NA; CDR3: CASSLYSSTGARYEQYF; DNA: TGTGCCAGCAGCCTTTATTCCTCGACAGGGGCGAGATACGAGCAGTACTTC
D: TRBD2; V: TRBV5-6; J: TRBJ2-1; size: NA; CDR3: CASSSGGGHYNEQFF; DNA: TGTGCCAGCAGCTCGGGAGGCGGACATTACAATGAGCAGTTCTTC
D: TRBD2; V: TRBV29-1; J: TRBJ2-7; size: once; CDR3: CSVDSGTNSYEQYF; DNA: TGCAGCGTTGATTCGGGGACTAACTCCTACGAGCAGTACTTC
D: TRBD1; V: TRBV29-1; J: TRBJ2-7; size: NA; CDR3: CSVETGGEYEQYF; DNA: TGCAGCGTTGAGACAGGGGGTGAGTACGAGCAGTACTTC